A single sample is the source of the 2 T cell receptor beta chains below, sequenced in a study of shared clonotypes between healthy human individuals. Sequenced by immunoSEQ multiplex PCR; TCRdb stores in-frame clones only, minus some. The sample lists 850,000 to 1,100,000 clones, around 77% occurring once. The specimen sequenced was memory CD4+ T cells from PBMCs. Subset here: CD45RA-negative fraction. The receptors here all came from a man aged 18 to 30 in good health. Some clones in this sample may be carry-over from other donors' samples.

V and J are TRBV5-1 and TRBJ1-6; weak D call: TRBD1 (5 bases). V was pared by 4 bases and J by 1 base, with 9 bases between. This CDR3 contains 15 residues. Looked up from germline, CDR1 is SGHRS and CDR2 is YFSETQ. The CDR3 reads CASSPQGSYNSPLHF. CDR3 DNA sequence: TGCGCCAGCAGCCCCCAGGGTTCCTATAATTCACCCCTCCACTTT.

This clone was seen repeatedly, ten times or more. The J gene is TRBJ2-2, the V gene TRBV10-3; unclear D gene. Germline CDR1 reads ENHRY; CDR2 reads SYGVKD. Trimming removed 5 bases from V and 0 bases from J, with 7 bases in between. The CDR3 has 14 residues. In nucleotides, the CDR3 is TGTGCCATCAGTCAGGAATCGAACACCGGGGAGCTGTTTTTT. Residues: CAISQESNTGELFF.